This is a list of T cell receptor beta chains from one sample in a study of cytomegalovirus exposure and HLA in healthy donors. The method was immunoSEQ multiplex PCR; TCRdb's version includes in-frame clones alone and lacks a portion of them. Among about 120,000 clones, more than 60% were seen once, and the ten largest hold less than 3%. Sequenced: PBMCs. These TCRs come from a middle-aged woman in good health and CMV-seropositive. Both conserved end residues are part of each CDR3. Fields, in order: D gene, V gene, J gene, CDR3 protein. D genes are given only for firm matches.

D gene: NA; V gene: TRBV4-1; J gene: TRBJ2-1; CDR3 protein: CASSQVGRRSTSEQFF
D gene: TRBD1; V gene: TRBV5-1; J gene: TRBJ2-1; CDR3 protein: CASSLGQGTYNEQFF
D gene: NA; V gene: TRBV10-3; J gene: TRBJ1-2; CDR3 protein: CAISEPTQGYGYTF
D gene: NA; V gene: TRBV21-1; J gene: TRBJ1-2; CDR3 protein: CASTGRGDGYTF
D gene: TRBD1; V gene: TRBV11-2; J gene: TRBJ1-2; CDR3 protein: CASSSRDRVDYGYTF
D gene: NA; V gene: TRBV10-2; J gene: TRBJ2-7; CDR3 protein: CASSAALWAEQYF
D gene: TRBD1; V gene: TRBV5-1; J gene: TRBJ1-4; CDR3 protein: CASSYFGQGREKLFF
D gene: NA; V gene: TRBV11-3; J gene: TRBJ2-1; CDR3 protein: CASSLGGTRSYNEQFF
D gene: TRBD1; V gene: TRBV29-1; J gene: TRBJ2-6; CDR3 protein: CSVVGEGAGANVLTF
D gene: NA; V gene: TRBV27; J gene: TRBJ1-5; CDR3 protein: CASSFLGVRQPQHF
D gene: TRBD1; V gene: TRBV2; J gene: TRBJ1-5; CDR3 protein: CASSRDRGQPQHF
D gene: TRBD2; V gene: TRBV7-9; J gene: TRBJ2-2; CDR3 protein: CASSLRLAGGPAGELFF
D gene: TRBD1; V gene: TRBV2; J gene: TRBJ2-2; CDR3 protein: CASHPGTVNTGELFF
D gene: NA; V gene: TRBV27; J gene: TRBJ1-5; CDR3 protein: CASSPGWGRNQPQHF
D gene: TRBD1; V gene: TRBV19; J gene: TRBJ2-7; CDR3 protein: CASSHRDRGSYEQYF
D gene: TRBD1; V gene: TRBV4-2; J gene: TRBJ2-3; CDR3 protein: CASSGTGALDTQYF
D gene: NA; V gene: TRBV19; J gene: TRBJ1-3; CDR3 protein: CASSMSSSTGNTIYF
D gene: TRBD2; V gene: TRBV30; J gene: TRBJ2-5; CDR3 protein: CAWSVAGRGAQYF
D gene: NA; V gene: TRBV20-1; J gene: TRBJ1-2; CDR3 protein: CSAKSGYGYTF
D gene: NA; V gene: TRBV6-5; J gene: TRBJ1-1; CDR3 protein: CASRGRQGGGTEAFF
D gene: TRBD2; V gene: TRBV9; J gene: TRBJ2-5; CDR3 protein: CASSATSGQETQYF
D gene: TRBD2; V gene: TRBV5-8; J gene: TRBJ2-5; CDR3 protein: CASSLASGSLQTQYF
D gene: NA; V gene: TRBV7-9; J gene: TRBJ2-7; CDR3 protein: CASSLDGGNSYEQYF
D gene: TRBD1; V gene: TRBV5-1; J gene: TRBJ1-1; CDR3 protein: CASRSTGANTEAFF
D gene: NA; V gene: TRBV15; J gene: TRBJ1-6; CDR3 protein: CATSREGAGNSPLHF
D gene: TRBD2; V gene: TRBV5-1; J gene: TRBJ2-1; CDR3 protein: CASTVTSGGSYNEQFF
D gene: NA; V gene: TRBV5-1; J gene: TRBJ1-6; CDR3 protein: CASSSGQRDSPLHF
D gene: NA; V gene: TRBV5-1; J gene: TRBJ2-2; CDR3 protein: CASSFESTGELFF
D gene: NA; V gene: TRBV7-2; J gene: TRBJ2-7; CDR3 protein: CASSLSGAYEQYF
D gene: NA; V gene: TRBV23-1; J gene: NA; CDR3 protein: CASSGPGAYEQYF
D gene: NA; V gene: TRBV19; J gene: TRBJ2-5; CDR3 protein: CASSTSPGSLTQYF
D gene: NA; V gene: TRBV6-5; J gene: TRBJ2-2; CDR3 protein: CASRGDTGELFF
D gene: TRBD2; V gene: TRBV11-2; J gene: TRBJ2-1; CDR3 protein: CASSSIAGAYNEQFF
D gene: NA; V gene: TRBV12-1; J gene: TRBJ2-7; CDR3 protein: CASSSSWPLDSYEQYF
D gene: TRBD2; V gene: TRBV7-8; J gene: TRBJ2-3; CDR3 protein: CASSLVGTSGPDTQYF
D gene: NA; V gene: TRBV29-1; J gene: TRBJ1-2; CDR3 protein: CSVAGTYGYTF
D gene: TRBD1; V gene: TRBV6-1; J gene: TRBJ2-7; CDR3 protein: CASRWTGDPYEQYF
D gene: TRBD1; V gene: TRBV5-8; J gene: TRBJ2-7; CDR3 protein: CASSAPGTVYEQYF
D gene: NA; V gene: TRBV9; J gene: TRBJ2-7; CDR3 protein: CASSSSGDPYEQYF
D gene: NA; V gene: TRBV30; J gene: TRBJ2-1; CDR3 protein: CAWSVKGGYEQFF
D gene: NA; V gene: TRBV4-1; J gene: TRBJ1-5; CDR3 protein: CASSQEVTGGYQPQHF
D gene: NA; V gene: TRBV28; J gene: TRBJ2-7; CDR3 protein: CASSHSYEQYF